The entry below gives a single T cell receptor (delta chain) sequence along with its context. This clone was counted a few times. This receptor's antigen is unknown. A read error may be the cause here, since a much bigger clone is one base away. Other nucleotide sequences from this sample produce the same CDR3. This entry is derived from a study of in vitro expanded adult blood gammadelta T cells (dated by TCRdb to about 2020). Broadly, across the study: Among T cells, the purity of sorted Vgamma9Vdelta2 cells was between 94.4% and 100%. The study compared the TCR repertoire of Vgamma9Vdelta2 T cells expanded in vitro with a mistletoe-extract drug against those expanded with HMBPP or zoledronate. Each donor's cells were separately stimulated with HMBPP, zoledronate or AbnobaViscum P, and TRG and TRD CDR3 repertoires were sequenced for every condition. The TCR repertoire analysis included a few subjects.

The germline V gene encodes CDR1 GEAIGNYY and CDR2 EKD. The junction shows trimming of 3 bases on V and 5 bases on J, and the gene matches do not reach 26 bases of it. The CDR3 sequence holds 20 residues, the cysteine and phenylalanine included. CDR3 DNA is the only sequence kept; it has 60 bases, read in frame from the first base. Broad study findings and their caveats: Top TRGV9 CDR3 clonotypes were largely public, being shared across donors and across all three stimulation conditions. AbnobaViscum P-expanded Vgamma9Vdelta2 repertoires showed CDR3 length, diversity and J usage similar to HMBPP- and zoledronate-expanded repertoires, suggesting a polyclonal response. All repertoires were derived from in vitro expanded cultures of healthy donor cells rather than from mistletoe-treated patients. Each donor had a private TRDV2 repertoire shared between treatments, and in multidimensional scaling the TRD repertoires clustered by subject rather than by stimulant.

The treatment or condition label of this sample denotes: microbial phosphoantigen (E)-4-hydroxy-3-methyl-but-2-enyl pyrophosphate, about 9 nM. Following expansion, live CD3+ TCRgammadelta+ Vgamma9+ Vdelta2+ T cells were FACS-sorted using a FACS Aria III. PBMC were pulsed for one day with approximately 10 nM HMBPP, then washed three times before expansion. Expansion of the cultures lasted about 15 days, and IL-2 was replenished every 3 to 4 days. After the one-day stimulant pulse, cells were washed three times and then cultured in medium containing around 92 U/mL IL-2. Peripheral blood mononuclear cells were isolated by Lymphoprep gradient centrifugation and cryopreserved in liquid nitrogen before culture. The method was 5' RACE. For each sample, the RNeasy Micro Kit was used to extract RNA from 9,000 to 10,000 sorted cells. To build the libraries, template-switch reverse transcription was performed and then the CDR3gamma and CDR3delta regions were amplified by PCR. Sequencing of the amplicons was done on an Illumina MiSeq with the V2 300 kit, which yielded 150 bp paired-end reads. As for how the authors treated the data: FastQC version 0.11.8 was used to check read quality. CDR3 sequences were built by aligning reads to GenBank TRG or TRD reference genes using MiXCR version 3.0.3. MiXCR was run with default parameters, except that TRDD assembly used 3 consecutive nucleotides instead of 5. Repertoire analyses, including normalized Shannon-Wiener diversity, clonotype tracking and multidimensional scaling, used VDJtools version 1.2.1 with default settings. CDR3 sequences that were out of frame or contained stop codons were removed from analysis. The public reads were reprocessed by TCRdb using CATT, and rows of matching DNA were later combined. TCRdb, not the authors, supplied the V and J calls. Counted in this sample were under 800 delta-chain clones; about half of them appeared once. The ten largest account for under 30% of the sample.

This clonotype was obtained from an adult in good health. The sequence is built from TRDV2 and TRDJ1, and 7 junction bases match TRDD3. Sequenced material: gamma-delta T cells from peripheral blood expanded in culture, taken from an in vitro culture stimulated with HMBPP. The sequenced DNA: TGTGCCTGTGACGGTCTGGGGGGTGTCCGGGAAGCTCTATTCACTGATAAACTCATCTTT. It encodes CACDGLGGVREALFTDKLIF.